This entry features one TCR beta chain sequence. No antigen is known for it. The data were taken from a study of shared clonotypes between healthy human individuals. Regarding the study as a whole: Tissues were not sampled, only blood, and their repertoires likely differ.

The naive CD8 subset, CD45RO-negative cells positively selected for CCR7, excluded terminally differentiated effector memory CD45RA+ cells. Investigators spread the genomic DNA of each subset evenly over several immunoSEQ plates. TCRdb keeps only in-frame clones here, not all; method: immunoSEQ multiplex PCR. The sample contains approximately 840,000 clones, 96% of which appear only once. With 5 bases removed from V and 5 bases from J, the gap between germline ends came to 12 bases. The CDR3 spans 13 residues. Germline CDR1 reads MNHEY; CDR2 reads SMNVEV (reference sequence). The sample comprised naive CD8+ T cells sorted from blood. The chain carries TRBV27 and TRBJ1-1; D is unclear. The origin of this receptor is a man aged 25-40 years in good health. The CDR3 DNA is TGTGCCAGCAGTCCCAACCGGGGTACTGAAGCTTTCTTT. This sequence encodes CASSPNRGTEAFF.